Listed below are T cell receptor beta chains from one sample, sequenced in a study of cytomegalovirus exposure and HLA in healthy donors. TCRdb's copy holds only in-frame clones and misses some; the assay was immunoSEQ multiplex PCR. The sample has 80,000 to 100,000 clones; the top ten hold 3% to 4%. Source material: PBMCs. The source of these receptors is a woman aged 30 to 39 in good health and CMV-seronegative. Both conserved end residues are part of each CDR3. Each record gives: V gene, J gene, CDR3 protein.

TRBV5-1,.,CASSPRGGEAYEQYF
TRBV2,TRBJ2-7,CASSYTAGEYEQYF
TRBV7-2,TRBJ1-1,CASSLAGTVNTEAFF
TRBV9,TRBJ1-2,CASSTDRARYGYTF
TRBV29-1,TRBJ1-1,CSVAAGNTEAFF
TRBV6-4,TRBJ1-2,CATRDSGNYGYTF
TRBV20-1,TRBJ1-2,CSANRGQGYTF
TRBV7-2,TRBJ1-2,CASSFVVGDRSNYGYTF
TRBV28,TRBJ2-5,CASSLRGRETQYF
TRBV2,TRBJ2-1,CASRGLDGTYNEQFF
TRBV2,TRBJ2-1,CASSEPTTPITGPASYNEQFF
TRBV7-2,TRBJ2-7,CASSPLPDTSYEQYF
TRBV7-2,TRBJ2-7,CASSWDTTYEQYF
TRBV19,TRBJ2-2,CASSPPGRENTGELFF
TRBV6-4,TRBJ2-1,CASSSSGTSGSNEQFF
TRBV19,TRBJ1-6,CASIGRNSPLHF
TRBV30,TRBJ1-1,CAWSPRDRVNTEAFF
TRBV2,TRBJ1-2,CASRDGTSGRSYYGYTF
TRBV2,TRBJ2-7,CTSSEVDWSYEQYF
TRBV2,TRBJ1-4,CASTRLATNEKLFF
TRBV5-5,TRBJ2-7,CASSLYPGTVYEQYF
TRBV5-1,TRBJ1-3,CASSLGGRGNTIYF
TRBV6-5,TRBJ1-1,CASSSGRRGMNTEAFF
TRBV6-1,TRBJ2-3,CASSESSGGSTDTQYF
TRBV7-2,TRBJ2-2,CASSLAGGGNTGELFF
TRBV4-1,TRBJ1-6,CASSQVFGGGAGSPLHF
TRBV27,TRBJ2-7,CASSRPGLAGPTEQYF
TRBV2,TRBJ1-5,CASVGTNSNQPQHF
TRBV28,TRBJ1-3,CTSSASGRADGNTIYF
TRBV6-1,TRBJ2-7,CASSEHRDRTYEQYF
TRBV19,TRBJ2-5,CASMDGTSGSRGETQYF
TRBV14,TRBJ2-1,CASSQLAGASNEQFF
TRBV11-3,TRBJ2-5,CASSTQGGTQYF
TRBV4-1,TRBJ2-5,CASSQVGLAVGGETQYF
TRBV27,TRBJ2-5,CASSLYPGRVGTQYF
TRBV9,TRBJ2-7,CASSVKRERGEQYF
TRBV19,.,CASSIAPGGEYEQYF
TRBV5-6,TRBJ1-5,CASSGTGGQPQHF
TRBV4-2,TRBJ2-3,CASSQDELAGYTDTQYF
TRBV4-1,TRBJ2-5,CASSQGLAGRFQETQYF
TRBV29-1,TRBJ1-1,CSVEGVSNTEAFF
TRBV7-3,TRBJ1-1,CASSSTRGNTEAFF